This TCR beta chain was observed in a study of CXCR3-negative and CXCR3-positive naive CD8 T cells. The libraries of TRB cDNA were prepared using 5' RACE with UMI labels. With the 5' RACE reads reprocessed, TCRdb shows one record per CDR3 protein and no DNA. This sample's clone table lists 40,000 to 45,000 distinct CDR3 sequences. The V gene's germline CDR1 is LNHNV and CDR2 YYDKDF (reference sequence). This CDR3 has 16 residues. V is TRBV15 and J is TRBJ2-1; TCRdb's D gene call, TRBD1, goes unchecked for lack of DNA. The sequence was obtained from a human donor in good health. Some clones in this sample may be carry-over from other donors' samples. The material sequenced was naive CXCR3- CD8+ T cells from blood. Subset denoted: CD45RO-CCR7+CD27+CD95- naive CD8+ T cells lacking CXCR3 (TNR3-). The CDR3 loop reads CATSRETGTGSHEQFF.